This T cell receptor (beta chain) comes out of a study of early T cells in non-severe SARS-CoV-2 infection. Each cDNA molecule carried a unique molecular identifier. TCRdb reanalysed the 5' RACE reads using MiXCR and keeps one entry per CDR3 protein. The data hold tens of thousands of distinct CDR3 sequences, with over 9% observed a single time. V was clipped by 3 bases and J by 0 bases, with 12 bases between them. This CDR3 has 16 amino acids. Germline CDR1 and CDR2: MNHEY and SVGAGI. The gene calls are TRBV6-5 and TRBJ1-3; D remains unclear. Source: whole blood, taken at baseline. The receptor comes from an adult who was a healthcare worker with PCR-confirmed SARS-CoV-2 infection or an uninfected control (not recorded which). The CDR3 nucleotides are TGTGCCAGCAGTTATGGGTGGACGAGCTCTGGAAACACCATATATTTT. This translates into CASSYGWTSSGNTIYF.